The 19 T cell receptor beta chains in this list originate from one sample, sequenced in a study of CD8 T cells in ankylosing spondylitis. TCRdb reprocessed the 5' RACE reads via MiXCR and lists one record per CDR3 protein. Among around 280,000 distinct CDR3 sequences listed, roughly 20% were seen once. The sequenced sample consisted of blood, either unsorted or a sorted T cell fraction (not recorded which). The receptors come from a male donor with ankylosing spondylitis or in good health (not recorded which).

CDR3 nucleotide sequence: TGTGCCAGCAGCGTAGGTGGAACAGGGCTTAACTATGGCTACACCTTC. It translates to CASSVGGTGLNYGYTF. The gene calls are TRBV9 and TRBJ1-2; possible D gene TRBD1, 6 bases. V was shortened by 0 bases and J by 1 base, with 13 bases between the two germline ends. Germline lookup yields CDR1 SGDLS and CDR2 YYNGEE. The CDR3 sequence is 16 residues long. Supplemented by reference TRBV9 and TRBJ1-2, the full variable domain reads DSGVTQTPKHLITATGQRVTLRCSPRSGDLSVYWYQQSLDQGLQFLIQYYNGEERAKGNILERFSAQQFPDLHSELNLSSLELGDSALYFCASSVGGTGLNYGYTFGSGTRLTVV.

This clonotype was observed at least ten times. CDR3 coding DNA: TGCAGCGTTGAAGGGAGCTCCTACAATGAGCAGTTCTTC. Residues: CSVEGSSYNEQFF. The V gene is TRBV29-1, the J gene TRBJ2-1; D not certain. V gave up 1 base and J gave up 0 bases, with 4 bases separating them. The V gene's germline CDR1 is SQVTM and CDR2 ANQGSEA. The CDR3 length is 13 residues.

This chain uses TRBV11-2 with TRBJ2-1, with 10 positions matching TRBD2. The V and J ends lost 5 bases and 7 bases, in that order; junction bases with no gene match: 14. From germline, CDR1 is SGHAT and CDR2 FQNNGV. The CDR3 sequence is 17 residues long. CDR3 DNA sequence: TGTGCCAGCAGCAAACTCAAGACAGCGGGGGGGCCGAATGAGCAGTTCTTC. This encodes CASSKLKTAGGPNEQFF.

CDR3 residues: CASSDPMGPSREAFF. CDR3 sequence (DNA): TGCGCCAGCAGTGACCCCATGGGCCCGTCCCGTGAAGCTTTCTTT. The chain employs TRBV10-2 and TRBJ1-1; D gene ambiguous. Germline values: CDR1 WSHSY, CDR2 SAAADI. Trimming removed 3 bases from V and 7 bases from J, with 18 bases in between. The CDR3 length is 15 residues.

The CDR3 region has the DNA TGCAGTGCTAGGGTACAGGGACCTAGCAATCAGCCCCAGCATTTT. This codes for CSARVQGPSNQPQHF. J is TRBJ1-5 and V is TRBV20-1; weak D call: TRBD1 (6 bases). Trimming removed 3 bases at V and 0 bases at J, with 12 bases between. CDR1 is DFQATT and CDR2 is SNEGSKA in the germline V gene (reference sequence). The CDR3 sequence is 15 residues long.

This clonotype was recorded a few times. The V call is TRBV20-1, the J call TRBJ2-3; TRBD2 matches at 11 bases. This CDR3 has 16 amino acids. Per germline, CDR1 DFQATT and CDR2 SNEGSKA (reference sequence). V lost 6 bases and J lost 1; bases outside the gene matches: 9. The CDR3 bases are TGCAGTGCGGGAGGGGGGACTAGCGGTCGCACAGATACGCAGTATTTT. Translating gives CSAGGGTSGRTDTQYF.

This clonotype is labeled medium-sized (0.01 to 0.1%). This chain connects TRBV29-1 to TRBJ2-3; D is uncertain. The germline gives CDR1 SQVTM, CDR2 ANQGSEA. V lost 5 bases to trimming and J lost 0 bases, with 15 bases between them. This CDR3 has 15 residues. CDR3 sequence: CSVSTRSSSTDTQYF. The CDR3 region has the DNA TGCAGCGTTTCGACCCGCAGCTCTAGCACAGATACGCAGTATTTT.

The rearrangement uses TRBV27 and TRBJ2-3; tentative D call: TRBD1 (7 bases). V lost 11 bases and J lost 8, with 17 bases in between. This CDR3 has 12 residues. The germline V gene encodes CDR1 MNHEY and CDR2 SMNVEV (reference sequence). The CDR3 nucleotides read TGTGCCCGCCCTTACAGGGGAGGTACGCAGTATTTT. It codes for CARPYRGGTQYF.

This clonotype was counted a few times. CDR3: CASRPDGYSNQPQHF. In DNA, the CDR3 is TGTGCCAGCAGGCCCGACGGATATAGCAATCAGCCCCAGCATTTT. V gene TRBV6-2 or TRBV6-3 combines with J gene TRBJ1-5, with D unclear. The CDR3 sequence is 15 residues long. The V and J ends lost 6 bases and 0 bases respectively, with 12 bases between them. Looked up from germline, CDR1 is MNHEY and CDR2 is SVGEGT.

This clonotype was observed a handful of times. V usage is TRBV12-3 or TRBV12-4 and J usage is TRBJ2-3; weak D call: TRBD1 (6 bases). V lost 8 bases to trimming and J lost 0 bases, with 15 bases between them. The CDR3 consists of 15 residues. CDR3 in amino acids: CASSNDDRSTDTQYF. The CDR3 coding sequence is TGTGCCAGCTCTAACGATGACAGGAGCACAGATACGCAGTATTTT.

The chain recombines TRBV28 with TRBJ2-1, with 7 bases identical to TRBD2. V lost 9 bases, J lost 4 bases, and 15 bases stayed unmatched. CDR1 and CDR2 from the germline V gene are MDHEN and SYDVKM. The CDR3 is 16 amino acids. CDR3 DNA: TGTGCCAGGCGAGTGGTGCGGGGAGGGATATACAATGAGCAGTTCTTC. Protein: CARRVVRGGIYNEQFF.

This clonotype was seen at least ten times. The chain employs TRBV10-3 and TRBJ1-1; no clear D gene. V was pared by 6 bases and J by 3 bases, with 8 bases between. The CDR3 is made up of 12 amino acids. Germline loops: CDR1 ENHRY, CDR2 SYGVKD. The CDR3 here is CAIRTVDTEAFF. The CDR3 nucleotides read TGTGCCATCAGGACTGTCGACACTGAAGCTTTCTTT.

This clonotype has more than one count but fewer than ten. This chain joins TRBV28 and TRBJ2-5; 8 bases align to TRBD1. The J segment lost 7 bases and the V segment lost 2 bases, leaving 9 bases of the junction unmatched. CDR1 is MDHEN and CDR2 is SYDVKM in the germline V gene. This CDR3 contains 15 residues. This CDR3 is CASSLIPQGARTQYF. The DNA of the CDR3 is TGTGCCAGCAGTTTAATCCCTCAGGGGGCGCGGACCCAGTACTTC.

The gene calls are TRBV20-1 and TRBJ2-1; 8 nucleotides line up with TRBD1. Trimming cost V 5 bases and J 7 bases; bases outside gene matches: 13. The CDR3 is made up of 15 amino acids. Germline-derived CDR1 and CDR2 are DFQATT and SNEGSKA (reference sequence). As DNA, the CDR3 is TGCAGTGCTTATCCCTCAGGACAGGGCATAAATGAGCAGTTCTTC. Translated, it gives CSAYPSGQGINEQFF.

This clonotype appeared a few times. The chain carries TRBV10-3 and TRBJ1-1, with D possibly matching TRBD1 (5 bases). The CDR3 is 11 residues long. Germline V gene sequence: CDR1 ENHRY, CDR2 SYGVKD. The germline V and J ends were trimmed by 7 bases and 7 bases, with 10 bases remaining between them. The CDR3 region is CAINRGGEAFF. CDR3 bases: TGTGCCATCAACCGCGGGGGTGAAGCTTTCTTT.

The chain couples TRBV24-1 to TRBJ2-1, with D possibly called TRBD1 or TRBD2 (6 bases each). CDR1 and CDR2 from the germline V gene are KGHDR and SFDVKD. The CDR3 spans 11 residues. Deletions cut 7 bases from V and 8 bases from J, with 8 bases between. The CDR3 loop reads CATREGDEQFF. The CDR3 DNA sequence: TGTGCCACCAGGGAGGGGGATGAGCAGTTCTTC.

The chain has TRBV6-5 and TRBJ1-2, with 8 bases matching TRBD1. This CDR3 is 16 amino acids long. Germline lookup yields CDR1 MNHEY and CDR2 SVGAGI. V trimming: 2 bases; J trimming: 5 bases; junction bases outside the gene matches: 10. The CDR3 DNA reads TGTGCCAGCAGTTACGGTGCCCCCGGGACAGGTTATGGCTACACCTTC. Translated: CASSYGAPGTGYGYTF.

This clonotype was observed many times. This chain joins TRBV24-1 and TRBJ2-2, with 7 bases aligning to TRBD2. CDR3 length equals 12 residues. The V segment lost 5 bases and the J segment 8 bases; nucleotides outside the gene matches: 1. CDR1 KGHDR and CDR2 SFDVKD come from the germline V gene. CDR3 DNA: TGTGCCACCAGTGTTAGCGGGGGGGAGCTGTTTTTT. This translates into CATSVSGGELFF.

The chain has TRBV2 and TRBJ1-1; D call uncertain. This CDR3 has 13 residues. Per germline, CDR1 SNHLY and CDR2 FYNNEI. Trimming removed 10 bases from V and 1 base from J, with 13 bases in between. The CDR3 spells CATRASWNTEAFF. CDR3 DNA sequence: TGTGCCACCCGAGCGAGTTGGAACACTGAAGCTTTCTTT.